The 7 T cell receptor beta chains listed next were all sequenced from one sample in a study of blood T cell repertoires in COVID-19. Produced via immunoSEQ multiplex PCR; TCRdb's table is partial and in-frame only. The table lists over 200,000 clones, approximately 88% of them singletons. Sequences were obtained from peripheral blood. Receptors were obtained from a human donor in a cohort sampled during active COVID-19.

The chain couples TRBV5-5 to TRBJ1-5, with TRBD1 identical over 9 bases. The CDR3 contains 13 residues. V shed 6 bases and J 7 bases; nucleotides not matched to a gene: 5. Germline V gene lookup returns CDR1 SGHKS and CDR2 YYEKEE (reference sequence). As DNA, the CDR3 is TGTGCCAGCAACGTTGGACAGGGGCAGCCCCAGCATTTT. Its protein product is CASNVGQGQPQHF.

The rearrangement joins TRBV4-1 to TRBJ2-7, with D possibly being TRBD2 (7 bases). Germline lookup yields CDR1 MGHRA and CDR2 YSYEKL. CDR3 length equals 14 residues. V shed 2 bases and J shed 4 bases, with 12 bases lying between them. The CDR3, as DNA: TGCGCCAGCAGCCAACCAAGGGGGGGTTACGAGCAGTACTTC. As protein: CASSQPRGGYEQYF.

The chain carries TRBV7-2 and TRBJ1-3, with 8 bases lining up with TRBD1. The germline V gene encodes CDR1 SGHTA and CDR2 FQGNSA. The CDR3 covers 15 residues. The trim removed 2 bases at V and 3 bases at J, leaving 3 bases unmatched. Written as DNA, the CDR3 is TGTGCCAGCAGCTTAACCGGGACAGGTGGAAACACCATATATTTT. Its protein product is CASSLTGTGGNTIYF.

The rearrangement uses TRBV7-9 and TRBJ1-3; D call uncertain. Germline-derived CDR1 and CDR2 are SEHNR and FQNEAQ (reference sequence). The germline V and J ends were trimmed by 6 bases and 0 bases, with 12 bases remaining between them. This CDR3 has 15 residues. The CDR3 is CASRPAGVSGNTIYF. CDR3 bases: TGTGCCAGCAGACCCGCAGGCGTCTCTGGAAACACCATATATTTT.

CDR3 region: CASSHIQGVSGANVLTF. In nucleotides, the CDR3 is TGCGCCAGCAGCCACATACAGGGGGTCTCTGGGGCCAACGTCCTGACTTTC. The rearrangement links TRBV4-1 to TRBJ2-6, with TRBD1 matching 8 bases. CDR3 length: 17 residues. V lost 3 bases to trimming and J lost 0 bases; unmatched junction nucleotides: 4. Per germline, CDR1 MGHRA and CDR2 YSYEKL.

This chain uses TRBV28 with TRBJ1-2; 9 bases map to TRBD1. Unmatched junction bases numbered 6, after V lost 2 bases and J lost 8 bases. From germline, CDR1 is MDHEN and CDR2 SYDVKM. There are 14 residues in the CDR3. CDR3 DNA sequence: TGTGCCAGCAGTTTAGGGGACAGGGTTATGGGCTACACCTTC. Its protein product is CASSLGDRVMGYTF.

The chain uses TRBV3-1 (or the pseudogene TRBV3-2) and TRBJ2-7; D remains unclear. Germline CDR1 reads LGHDT; CDR2 reads YNNKEL (reference sequence). Trimming shortened V by 3 bases and J by 3 bases, and 24 bases separated the two germline ends. The CDR3 spans 18 residues. The DNA of the CDR3 is TGTGCCAGCAGCCACGTAACCGGTACACAGCACCTTTGCTACGAGCAGTACTTC. Residues: CASSHVTGTQHLCYEQYF.